Listed below are T cell receptor beta chains from one sample, sequenced in a study of blood T cell repertoires in COVID-19. The table came from immunoSEQ multiplex PCR; TCRdb's copy has only in-frame clones and leaves some out. The repertoire holds some 400,000 clones, with around 87% as singletons. The sequenced sample consisted of peripheral blood. The receptors here all came from a human donor in a cohort sampled during active COVID-19. Each CDR3 is given with its conserved first and last residue. D genes are given only for firm matches. Clone size is shown for a subset of rows, as once, few, many or a class of expanded clone.

D | J | size | V | CDR3 | DNA
TRBD1 | TRBJ1-4 | once | TRBV7-2 | CASSSDRDSTNEKLFF | TGTGCCAGCAGCTCGGACAGGGATTCAACTAATGAAAAACTGTTTTTT
NA | TRBJ2-1 | NA | TRBV19 | CASSIGVRSYNEQFF | TGTGCCAGTAGTATCGGAGTTAGGTCCTACAATGAGCAGTTCTTC
TRBD1 | TRBJ1-6 | NA | TRBV5-6 | CASSPGTGSKNSPLHF | TGTGCCAGCAGCCCCGGGACAGGGAGCAAGAATTCACCCCTCCACTTT
NA | TRBJ2-7 | NA | TRBV28 | CASSNLVLEQYF | TGTGCCAGCAGCAACCTAGTACTCGAGCAGTACTTC
TRBD1 | TRBJ1-4 | few | TRBV6-5 | CAIPTGGNEKLFF | TGTGCCATCCCGACAGGGGGAAATGAAAAACTGTTTTTT
TRBD1 | TRBJ2-1 | NA | TRBV11-2 | CASSSTGQGRKKVEFF | TGTGCCAGCAGCTCCACAGGACAGGGTCGGAAGAAAGTGGAGTTCTTC
TRBD1 | TRBJ2-7 | few | TRBV19 | CASSITGVGEQYF | TGTGCCAGTAGTATAACAGGGGTGGGCGAGCAGTACTTC
NA | TRBJ2-7 | NA | TRBV28 | CASSLVSGYEQYF | TGTGCCAGCAGTTTAGTATCGGGTTACGAGCAGTACTTC
NA | TRBJ2-7 | few | TRBV9 | CASSPQTGVYEQYF | TGTGCCAGCAGCCCCCAGACAGGTGTCTACGAGCAGTACTTC
NA | TRBJ1-2 | NA | TRBV2 | CASTLVQYDGYTF | TGTGCCAGCACCCTAGTACAATACGATGGCTACACCTTC
NA | TRBJ1-4 | once | TRBV5-4 | CASSLPEEGSNEKLFF | TGTGCCAGCAGCTTACCTGAGGAGGGTTCTAATGAAAAACTGTTTTTT
NA | TRBJ2-3 | NA | TRBV15 | CATSRGEANTDTQYF | TGTGCCACCAGCAGAGGAGAAGCGAACACAGATACGCAGTATTTT
NA | TRBJ2-7 | NA | TRBV7-2 | CASSPRTGKTYEQYF | TGTGCCAGCAGCCCTCGGACGGGGAAAACCTACGAGCAGTACTTC
NA | TRBJ1-4 | NA | TRBV9 | CASSAGGSKANEKLFF | TGTGCCAGCAGCGCGGGGGGTTCTAAGGCTAATGAAAAACTGTTTTTT
TRBD2 | TRBJ2-1 | NA | TRBV5-1 | CASSLNSGRRNEQFF | TGCGCCAGCAGCTTGAACAGCGGGAGAAGGAATGAGCAGTTCTTC
NA | TRBJ2-7 | NA | TRBV12-3/TRBV12-4 | CASSLASYEQYF | TGTGCCAGCAGTTTGGCCTCCTACGAGCAGTACTTC
TRBD1 | TRBJ1-4 | once | TRBV7-9 | CASSLNRGDNEKLFF | TGTGCCAGCAGCCTTAACAGGGGGGATAATGAAAAACTGTTTTTT
TRBD2 | TRBJ2-7 | NA | TRBV19 | CASSRLAGDYEQYF | TGTGCCAGTAGCCGACTAGCGGGCGACTACGAGCAGTACTTC
NA | TRBJ2-1 | few | TRBV4-2 | CASSQDGGVGYNEQFF | TGTGCCAGCAGCCAAGATGGCGGGGTAGGTTACAATGAGCAGTTCTTC
TRBD2 | TRBJ2-7 | once | TRBV19 | CASSPRGTSGDFYEQYF | TGTGCCAGTAGTCCCCGGGGGACTAGCGGAGACTTCTACGAGCAGTACTTC
NA | TRBJ1-1 | NA | TRBV5-6 | CASSLVGHTSEAFF | TGTGCCAGCAGCTTGGTTGGACACACATCTGAAGCTTTCTTT
NA | TRBJ2-5 | NA | TRBV3-1/TRBV3-2 | CASSQGGGDRETQYF | TGTGCCAGCAGCCAAGGAGGAGGGGATCGAGAGACCCAGTACTTC
NA | TRBJ2-7 | NA | TRBV5-4 | CASSLEGIAFEQYF | TGTGCCAGCAGCTTGGAGGGGATAGCTTTCGAGCAGTACTTC
TRBD1 | TRBJ2-7 | NA | TRBV15 | CATSRQGFYEQYF | TGTGCCACCAGCCGACAGGGTTTCTACGAGCAGTACTTC
NA | TRBJ1-6 | NA | TRBV10-3 | CAISGQNNSPLHF | TGTGCCATCAGCGGACAGAATAATTCACCCCTCCACTTT
TRBD1 | TRBJ1-6 | NA | TRBV18 | CASSPGQGNSPLHF | TGTGCCAGCTCACCTGGACAGGGGAACTCACCCCTCCACTTT
TRBD2 | TRBJ2-5 | NA | TRBV27 | CASSPRTSVVETQYF | TGTGCCAGCAGCCCTAGGACTAGCGTGGTGGAGACCCAGTACTTC
NA | TRBJ1-1 | NA | TRBV18 | CASSPLAGGTEAFF | TGTGCCAGCTCACCACTTGCAGGAGGGACTGAAGCTTTCTTT
NA | TRBJ2-7 | NA | TRBV28 | CASTTGSGGINEQYF | TGTGCCAGCACCACCGGGTCAGGGGGGATCAACGAGCAGTACTTC
TRBD1 | TRBJ2-5 | NA | TRBV6-1 | CASSEGRVRGRGETQYF | TGTGCCAGCAGTGAGGGGCGGGTCAGGGGGCGAGGAGAGACCCAGTACTTC
TRBD1 | TRBJ1-1 | NA | TRBV2 | CASSPRTGRDTEAFF | TGTGCCAGCAGTCCACGGACAGGGAGGGACACTGAAGCTTTCTTT
NA | TRBJ2-7 | NA | TRBV12-3/TRBV12-4 | CASSFRGGEQYF | TGTGCCAGCAGCTTCAGGGGTGGCGAGCAGTACTTC
NA | TRBJ2-1 | NA | TRBV29-1 | CSVAEGSYNEQFF | TGCAGCGTTGCGGAGGGCAGCTACAATGAGCAGTTCTTC
TRBD2 | TRBJ2-7 | NA | TRBV2 | CASSDQRGATYEQYF | TGTGCCAGCAGTGATCAGCGGGGGGCAACCTACGAGCAGTACTTC
NA | TRBJ1-2 | NA | TRBV12-3/TRBV12-4 | CASRRLAYGYTF | TGTGCCAGCCGGCGGCTCGCCTATGGCTACACCTTC
NA | TRBJ2-1 | once | TRBV12-3/TRBV12-4 | CASSLNGNEQFF | TGTGCCAGCAGTTTGAACGGCAATGAGCAGTTCTTC
NA | TRBJ1-2 | NA | TRBV27 | CASSPTGANYGYTF | TGTGCCAGCAGTCCGACAGGAGCTAACTATGGCTACACCTTC
TRBD1 | TRBJ1-2 | NA | TRBV24-1 | CATSRDRGGYGYTF | TGTGCCACCAGCCGGGACAGGGGAGGCTATGGCTACACCTTC
NA | TRBJ2-1 | NA | TRBV7-2 | CASSSRSGFEYNEQFF | TGTGCCAGCAGCTCGAGATCCGGTTTTGAATACAATGAGCAGTTCTTC
NA | TRBJ1-4 | NA | TRBV9 | CASSVGPAGSGETNEKLFF | TGTGCCAGCAGCGTAGGCCCCGCGGGGTCTGGAGAGACTAATGAAAAACTGTTTTTT
TRBD2 | TRBJ2-7 | NA | TRBV3-1/TRBV3-2 | CASSQEGGGSYEQYF | TGTGCCAGCAGCCAAGAGGGGGGGGGCTCCTACGAGCAGTACTTC